The 28 T cell receptor beta chains in this list originate from one sample, sequenced in a study of regulatory T cells in long-lasting Graves disease. Time point noted: persistent/refractory GD, antithyroid drugs over 5 years with positive TRAb. Researchers made the TCR library from RNA that was extracted from PBMCs. Relying on iRepertoire HTBI primers and Arm-PCR of CDR3 regions, the team built TCR beta libraries. TCRdb fed the multiplex PCR reads into MiXCR, producing one record per CDR3 protein. The table includes some 420,000 distinct CDR3 sequences, 20% to 25% detected once. Specimen: peripheral blood mononuclear cells (PBMCs), collected when the disease was refractory, from a patient treated with antithyroid drugs. The receptors were gathered from a female donor with Graves disease.

This sequence joins TRBV20-1 and TRBJ2-7, with D possibly matching TRBD2 (6 bases). CDR1 and CDR2 (germline): DFQATT, SNEGSKA (reference sequence). The CDR3 spans 12 residues. V shed 4 bases and J shed 3 bases, with 10 bases lying between them. The DNA for the CDR3 is TGCAGTGCTACCGGGACTCTCTACGAGCAGTACTTC. Protein: CSATGTLYEQYF.

Ten or more counts support this clonotype. CDR3 sequence (DNA): TGTGCCAGCAGTTCCCTAGGTAGCGAGCAGTACTTC. It translates to CASSSLGSEQYF. V and J are TRBV12-3 or TRBV12-4 and TRBJ2-7; D is unresolved. This CDR3 has 12 amino acids. V was clipped by 4 bases and J by 6 bases, with 10 bases between them.

Concerning this clonotype: A much larger clone lies one base from this, so it may be a read error. The CDR3 DNA sequence: TGTGCCAGCACCCAAGGCTACGGGACTAGTCATCCCGGGGAGCTGTTTTTT. Protein: CASTQGYGTSHPGELFF. The chain uses TRBV6-1 and TRBJ2-2; 8 positions match TRBD2. Germline V gives CDR1 MNHNS, CDR2 SASEGT. The CDR3 has 17 amino acids. V was clipped by 7 bases and J by 6 bases; unmatched bases: 16.

This clonotype was seen many times. V and J are TRBV27 and TRBJ1-5, with TRBD1 identical over 7 bases. This CDR3 region has 15 residues. Losses at the gene ends were 2 bases for V and 2 bases for J; bases not matched to a gene: 3. Germline lookup yields CDR1 MNHEY and CDR2 SMNVEV (reference sequence). The CDR3 protein is CASSLVTGGNQPQHF. Here the CDR3 DNA reads TGTGCCAGCAGTTTAGTAACAGGGGGCAATCAGCCCCAGCATTTT.

The sample holds many counts of this clonotype. The rearrangement joins TRBV28 to TRBJ2-5; 8 bases line up with TRBD1. CDR3 length equals 16 residues. CDR1 and CDR2 (germline): MDHEN, SYDVKM. V dropped 7 bases and J dropped 0; count of bases not matched to a gene: 10. The CDR3 nucleotides read TGTGCCAGCACAAGGAGGAAGACAGGGGACCAAGAGACCCAGTACTTC. Encoded protein: CASTRRKTGDQETQYF.

This clonotype was seen repeatedly, ten times or more. The chain couples TRBV28 to TRBJ1-1, with D uncertain. V was shortened by 7 bases and J by 3 bases, with 15 bases between the two germline ends. Germline CDR1 MDHEN, CDR2 SYDVKM. The CDR3 has 14 residues. The chain's CDR3 is CASTLNSGDTEAFF. For the CDR3, the DNA is TGTGCCAGCACCCTAAATAGCGGGGACACTGAAGCTTTCTTT.

The chain carries TRBV30 and TRBJ1-2, with TRBD1 matching over 9 bases. After removal of 3 bases from V and 8 bases from J, the junction contained 10 bases not matched to a gene. The CDR3 sequence is 14 residues long. CDR1 is GTSNPN, CDR2 SVGIG, per germline (reference sequence). This CDR3 reads CAWSPGGTGTGYTF. DNA of the CDR3: TGTGCCTGGAGCCCCGGGGGGACAGGGACCGGCTACACCTTC. The full variable domain, its missing parts supplied by reference TRBV30 and TRBJ1-2, is SQTIHQWPATLVQPVGSPLSLECTVEGTSNPNLYWYRQAAGRGLQLLFYSVGIGQISSEVPQNLSASRPQDRQFILSSKKLLLSDSGFYLCAWSPGGTGTGYTFGSGTRLTVV.

CDR3 sequence reads: CASSPVTGLNTEAFF. For the CDR3, the DNA is TGTGCCAGTAGTCCGGTGACAGGCTTGAACACTGAAGCTTTCTTT. This chain joins TRBV19 and TRBJ1-1, with a possible D match to TRBD1 (6 bases). The V and J ends lost 5 bases and 0 bases respectively, with 13 bases between them. The germline gives CDR1 LNHDA, CDR2 SQIVND (reference sequence). This CDR3 spans 15 amino acids.

With regard to this clonotype: An end of the junction differs from the germline gene, which may be a read error. The chain joins TRBV5-1 to TRBJ1-1; D gene unclear. Germline loops: CDR1 SGHRS, CDR2 YFSETQ. This CDR3 is 13 amino acids long. CDR3 in DNA: TGCGCCAGCAGCTTGGTTACGAGCACTGAAGCTTCCTTT. Its translation is CASSLVTSTEASF.

The table lists this clonotype with many counts. The J gene is TRBJ1-2, the V gene TRBV12-3 or TRBV12-4, with D uncertain. With 5 bases removed from V and 4 bases from J, the gap between germline ends came to 14 bases. The CDR3 is 14 residues long. CDR3 sequence reads: CASSIGGRSYGYTF. The CDR3 region has the DNA TGTGCCAGCAGTATAGGAGGACGGTCCTATGGCTACACCTTC.

The sample holds many counts of this clonotype. The CDR3 protein is CASSTRQGVDTEAFF. As DNA, the CDR3 is TGTGCCAGCAGCACCCGACAGGGAGTCGACACTGAAGCTTTCTTT. The chain uses TRBV13 and TRBJ1-1, with 7 positions matching TRBD1. The length of the CDR3 is 15 residues. The junction had 9 bases not matched to a gene; V was cut back by 5 bases and J by 3 bases. Per the germline V gene, CDR1 is PRHDT and CDR2 is FYEKMQ (reference sequence).

This clonotype was counted a few times. The chain employs TRBV3-1 and TRBJ1-1; tentatively, D is TRBD1 (6 bases). V lost 3 bases, J lost 4 bases, and 15 bases lay in between. The CDR3 covers 15 residues. CDR1 is LGHDT, CDR2 YNNKEL, per germline (reference sequence). The CDR3 sequence: CASSQSGGAGTEAFF. CDR3 DNA sequence: TGTGCCAGCAGCCAGTCGGGGGGCGCAGGCACTGAAGCTTTCTTT.

The V call is TRBV5-4, the J call TRBJ1-1; 11 bases agree with TRBD1. The CDR3 contains 17 residues. CDR1 SGHNT and CDR2 YYREEE come from the germline V gene (reference sequence). Germline trimming cut 0 bases from V and 1 base from J; bases unmatched to any gene: 5. CDR3 in amino acids: CASSLGGQGVQNTEAFF. The CDR3 DNA follows: TGTGCCAGCAGCTTGGGGGGACAGGGGGTTCAGAACACTGAAGCTTTCTTT.

This clonotype was seen only a few times. This rearrangement joins TRBV19 to TRBJ1-1; 9 bases match TRBD1. The CDR3 totals 16 residues. CDR1 LNHDA and CDR2 SQIVND come from the germline V gene (reference sequence). Germline trimming cut 3 bases from V and 4 bases from J; bases unmatched to any gene: 9. The CDR3 region has the DNA TGTGCCAGTAGTATCCAACAGGGGGCGTTGGGCACTGAAGCTTTCTTT. Amino acid sequence: CASSIQQGALGTEAFF.

The chain carries TRBV5-1 and TRBJ2-2; 8 bases match TRBD1. The CDR3 has 16 amino acids. The V gene's germline CDR1 is SGHRS and CDR2 YFSETQ. V shed 4 bases, J shed 7 bases, and the junction held 12 bases outside the gene matches. The CDR3 here is CASSPRTGPLGGELFF. The CDR3 DNA reads as TGCGCCAGCAGCCCTCGGACAGGGCCTTTGGGCGGGGAGCTGTTTTTT.

This clonotype has at least ten counts. V and J are TRBV6-1 and TRBJ1-1, with D hard to call. Germline CDR1 reads MNHNS; CDR2 reads SASEGT. Trimming took off 7 bases at V and 1 base at J, with 22 bases between the two ends. The CDR3 contains 17 residues. For the CDR3, the DNA is TGTGCCAGCACGAACGAAGGACCTCCGGATGAGAACACTGAAGCTTTCTTT. Protein: CASTNEGPPDENTEAFF.

With regard to this clonotype: Being one base from a much bigger clone, this may be a read error. The V gene is TRBV28, the J gene TRBJ1-3; 9 nucleotides match TRBD1. Germline-derived CDR1 and CDR2 are MDHEN and SYDVKM. After removal of 4 bases from V and 0 bases from J, the junction contained 10 bases not matched to a gene. The CDR3 runs to 18 residues. The CDR3 loop reads CASSWTGATQSSGNTIYF. CDR3 nucleotide sequence: TGTGCCAGCAGTTGGACAGGGGCCACCCAGAGCTCTGGAAACACCATATATTTT. Complete variable domain (other parts from reference TRBV28 and TRBJ1-3): DVKVTQSSRYLVKRTGEKVFLECVQDMDHENMFWYRQDPGLGLRLIYFSYDVKMKEKGDIPEGYSVSREKKERFSLILESASTNQTSMYLCASSWTGATQSSGNTIYFGEGSWLTVV.

Details on this clonotype: The germline gene is not matched at one end of the junction; a read error may be the cause. The chain is built from TRBV7-7 and TRBJ2-5; perhaps D is TRBD1 or TRBD2 (7 bases each). Germline V gene sequence: CDR1 SSHAT, CDR2 FNYEAQ (reference sequence). This CDR3 is built from 16 residues. CDR3 DNA sequence: TGTGCTAGCAGCCCATCGACAGGGCGGGGGAAAGAGACCCAGTACTTC. This gives the protein CASSPSTGRGKETQYF.

This clonotype was detected only a few times. The chain recombines TRBV29-1 with TRBJ1-2, with 8 bases fitting TRBD1. The CDR3 runs to 13 residues. Losses at the gene ends were 4 bases for V and 6 bases for J; bases not matched to a gene: 7. CDR1 SQVTM and CDR2 ANQGSEA come from the germline V gene. The CDR3 region is CSVVGQGIHGYTF. Here the CDR3 DNA reads TGCAGCGTTGTTGGACAGGGTATTCATGGCTACACCTTC.

This clonotype has at least ten counts. The chain recombines TRBV7-2 with TRBJ1-4; 9 bases match TRBD1. CDR1 SGHTA and CDR2 FQGNSA come from the germline V gene. The ends lost 5 bases at V and 7 bases at J; junction bases unmatched: 11. The CDR3 extends over 16 amino acids. CDR3 in DNA: TGTGCCAGCAGCCCCAACGGACAGGGGATGAGTGAAAAACTGTTTTTT. It yields the protein CASSPNGQGMSEKLFF.

The J gene is TRBJ1-2, the V gene TRBV11-2; the D is unclear. V dropped 4 bases and J dropped 4 bases, with 16 bases sitting between them. The CDR3 runs 15 residues. Germline CDR1 reads SGHAT; CDR2 reads FQNNGV. CDR3 DNA sequence: TGTGCCAGCAGCTCATCTGAGGGCCCAACCTATGGCTACACCTTC. This codes for CASSSSEGPTYGYTF.

This clonotype appeared a few times. The chain recombines TRBV25-1 with TRBJ1-1; the match to TRBD1 covers 7 bases. V shed 8 bases and J 5 bases; nucleotides not matched to a gene: 8. Germline V CDR1 and CDR2: MGHDK, SYGVNS. The length of the CDR3 is 13 residues. The chain's CDR3 is CASRSGTVTEAFF. CDR3 DNA: TGTGCCAGCCGTTCCGGGACAGTAACTGAAGCTTTCTTT.

V and J are TRBV4-3 and TRBJ1-2, with 9 bases lining up with TRBD1. This CDR3 contains 15 residues. J was trimmed by 2 bases and V by 4 bases; bases with no gene match: 5. Germline V gene lookup returns CDR1 LGHNA and CDR2 YSLEER. The CDR3 DNA follows: TGCGCCAGCAGCCTTACGACAGGGGGAAACTATGGCTACACCTTC. It yields the protein CASSLTTGGNYGYTF.

This rearrangement joins TRBV3-1 to TRBJ2-3, with D perhaps TRBD1 (5 bases). The V gene lost 4 bases and the J gene lost 2 bases, with 10 bases spanning the gap. This CDR3 is built from 14 residues. The germline gives CDR1 LGHDT, CDR2 YNNKEL (reference sequence). The CDR3 reads CASSLDRFTDTQYF. Here the CDR3 DNA reads TGTGCCAGCAGCCTTGACAGATTCACAGATACGCAGTATTTT.

The chain has TRBV20-1 and TRBJ2-5, with TRBD2 as a possible D gene (6 bases). This CDR3 spans 16 amino acids. CDR1 and CDR2 (germline): DFQATT, SNEGSKA (reference sequence). The V end was cut by 3 bases, the J end by 7 bases, with 24 bases between. CDR3 residues: CSASNIYGSNGGTQYF. CDR3 sequence (DNA): TGCAGTGCTAGTAATATCTACGGTTCAAACGGGGGGACCCAGTACTTC.

There are a few counts of this clonotype. The chain recombines TRBV7-2 with TRBJ2-7, with 10 bases matching TRBD1. V gave up 2 bases and J gave up 3 bases; unmatched junction bases: 10. Germline assignment: CDR1 SGHTA and CDR2 FQGNSA. This CDR3 region has 17 residues. CDR3 amino acids: CASSLQGLRDRGYEQYF. CDR3 nucleotide sequence: TGTGCCAGCAGCTTACAGGGCCTCCGGGACAGGGGCTACGAGCAGTACTTC.

As regards this clonotype: Because it lacks the conserved phenylalanine or tryptophan at the end, this CDR3 is likely a read error. The chain has TRBV6-9 and TRBJ2-7; no firm D call. Germline CDR1 reads MNHGY; CDR2 reads SVAAGI. Trimming stripped 3 bases from V and 2 bases from J, with 11 bases between. CDR3 length: 14 residues. The CDR3 spells CASSYLGSPYEQYL. In DNA, the CDR3 is TGTGCCAGCAGTTACCTGGGATCCCCCTACGAGCAGTACCTC.

The chain couples TRBV28 to TRBJ2-5, with 12 bases identical to TRBD2. Germline trimming cut 6 bases from V and 6 bases from J; bases unmatched to any gene: 14. Germline V lookup: CDR1 MDHEN, CDR2 SYDVKM. This CDR3 comprises 17 residues. CDR3 DNA sequence: TGTGCCAGCAGCCCCGGACTAGCGGGGACGGACCCTCAGACCCAGTACTTC. Its protein is CASSPGLAGTDPQTQYF.